The present TCR beta chain was sequenced within a study of cytomegalovirus exposure and HLA in healthy donors. In the study overall: Caucasian-associated ancestry cluster membership applied to just over 80% of around 400 genotyped donors.

The primer mix had 60 Vbeta and 13 Jbeta primers. Clones were sequenced by immunoSEQ multiplex PCR, and TCRdb holds only the in-frame ones, with some missing. The profile shows 150,000 to 200,000 clones, more than 75% of them singletons. As to this clone: The antigen is not known.

Whole-study findings and limits: Clonal expansion, a later analysis showed, was greater in HLA-associated TCR beta chains than in equally common others. Altogether, 160 or so TCR beta chains were recorded as cytomegalovirus-associated. For most TCR sequences rarity was the rule, although some public TCRs occurred in many donors.

This receptor was obtained from a woman in her 50s in good health and CMV-seronegative. Sequenced: PBMCs.

CDR3 amino acids: CASTRQGTGTEAFF. CDR3 in DNA: TGTGCCAGCACCCGACAGGGAACAGGAACTGAAGCTTTCTTT. The chain uses TRBV5-4 and TRBJ1-1; 7 bases fit TRBD1. The CDR3 has 14 amino acids. Germline V gene lookup returns CDR1 SGHNT and CDR2 YYREEE (reference sequence). Unmatched junction bases numbered 10, after V lost 6 bases and J lost 5 bases.